This T cell receptor beta chain derives from a study of blood T cell repertoires in COVID-19. Study overall: Sites across the United States, Italy and Spain contributed samples from acute and convalescent COVID-19. Sources were T cells, B-cell-depleted T cells, or PBMCs; the material itself was cDNA or gDNA.

Sequenced by immunoSEQ multiplex PCR; TCRdb stores in-frame clones only, minus some. The table lists roughly 350,000 clones, around 90% of them singletons. The material sequenced was peripheral blood. The source of this sequence is a woman aged 18-29 years who had recovered from COVID-19.

The CDR3 DNA reads as TGTGCCAGCAGCCCAGGACAGGGGGCGAACTATGGCTACACCTTC. Amino acid sequence: CASSPGQGANYGYTF. This chain links TRBV11-3 with TRBJ1-2; 11 nucleotides match TRBD1. The CDR3 runs 15 residues. V lost 5 bases and J lost 2; bases outside the gene matches: 4. Germline loops: CDR1 SGHNT, CDR2 YENEEA.